The 19 T cell receptor beta chains below all came from one sample that was sequenced in a study of blood T cell repertoires in COVID-19. The repertoire was sequenced with immunoSEQ multiplex PCR; TCRdb's copy has only in-frame clones and lacks some. The sample lists roughly 270,000 clones, approximately 82% occurring once. Material: PBMCs or T cells enriched from blood (not recorded which). These receptors were collected from a man in his forties or fifties who had been exposed to COVID-19.

The CDR3 sequence is CASDGRGGYTF. In DNA form, the CDR3 reads TGTGCCAGCGACGGGAGAGGGGGCTACACCTTC. The chain uses TRBV2 and TRBJ1-2; no reliable D call. This CDR3 contains 11 residues. CDR1 is SNHLY, CDR2 FYNNEI, per germline. V was cut by 8 bases and J by 8 bases, with 12 bases left in between.

This clone showed up just a few times. This chain joins TRBV5-1 and TRBJ1-2, with TRBD1 identical over 7 bases. Germline assignment: CDR1 SGHRS and CDR2 YFSETQ. The junction had 8 bases not matched to a gene; V was cut back by 4 bases and J by 8 bases. The CDR3 runs 13 residues. This CDR3 reads CASSPDRAEGYTF. DNA of the CDR3: TGCGCCAGCAGCCCCGACAGGGCGGAGGGCTACACCTTC.

The gene calls are TRBV7-8 and TRBJ2-5, with TRBD1 matching 11 bases. Per the germline V gene, CDR1 is SGHVS and CDR2 is FQNEAQ. After removal of 1 base from V and 0 bases from J, the junction contained 10 bases not matched to a gene. The CDR3 sequence is 19 residues long. Written as DNA, the CDR3 is TGTGCCAGCAGCTTAGGGACAGGGGGCGGATCTTGGTACCAAGAGACCCAGTACTTC. The encoded protein is CASSLGTGGGSWYQETQYF.

This chain links TRBV27 with TRBJ2-2, with 8 bases matching TRBD1. The germline V gene has CDR1 MNHEY and CDR2 SMNVEV (reference sequence). The CDR3 has 16 amino acids. V trimming: 3 bases; J trimming: 6 bases; junction bases outside the gene matches: 9. The chain's CDR3 is CASSFHDRGSPGELFF. The CDR3 DNA is TGTGCCAGCAGTTTCCATGACAGGGGAAGCCCCGGGGAGCTGTTTTTT.

The rearrangement links TRBV5-1 to TRBJ1-1, with D possibly matching TRBD1 (5 bases). Germline CDR1 is SGHRS and CDR2 is YFSETQ. V was cut by 8 bases and J by 4 bases, with 12 bases left in between. This CDR3 region has 12 residues. Here the CDR3 DNA reads TGCGCCAGTCAGCGGGGGAGCACTGAAGCTTTCTTT. Residues: CASQRGSTEAFF. The variable domain in full, completed from reference TRBV5-1 and TRBJ1-1, reads KAGVTQTPRYLIKTRGQQVTLSCSPISGHRSVSWYQQTPGQGLQFLFEYFSETQRNKGNFPGRFSGRQFSNSRSEMNVSTLELGDSALYLCASQRGSTEAFFGQGTRLTVV.

The chain employs TRBV10-1 and TRBJ1-1; the D gene is possibly TRBD1 (5 bases). The germline V gene encodes CDR1 WNHNN and CDR2 SYGVQD (reference sequence). The CDR3 sequence is 15 residues long. Trimming stripped 5 bases from V and 0 bases from J, with 13 bases between. The CDR3 loop is CASSPRAGVNTEAFF. The CDR3 DNA sequence: TGCGCCAGCAGTCCCAGAGCGGGGGTGAACACTGAAGCTTTCTTT.

The chain couples TRBV5-8 to TRBJ1-5; D not certain. The CDR3 is 12 amino acids. Trimming pared 4 bases from V and 7 bases from J, leaving 9 bases between. CDR1 SGHTS and CDR2 YDEGEE come from the germline V gene. The DNA of the CDR3 is TGTGCCAGCAGCGAAAACCGGCAGCCCCAGCATTTT. Translation gives CASSENRQPQHF.

J is TRBJ2-3 and V is TRBV6-5, with 9 bases fitting TRBD2. Germline V gene data show CDR1 as MNHEY and CDR2 as SVGAGI. Germline trimming cut 4 bases from V and 2 bases from J; bases unmatched to any gene: 7. The CDR3 has 16 amino acids. The CDR3 spells CASSLRAGGPTDTQYF. DNA for the CDR3: TGTGCCAGCAGTTTGAGAGCGGGAGGACCCACAGATACGCAGTATTTT.

The table lists this clone with a count of one. The J gene is TRBJ1-2, the V gene TRBV7-2, with D unresolved. V dropped 1 base and J dropped 13 bases, with 16 bases sitting between them. Germline lookup yields CDR1 SGHTA and CDR2 FQGNSA. This CDR3 is 13 amino acids long. The CDR3 here is CASSLDDSGTSTF. CDR3 in DNA: TGTGCCAGCAGCTTAGACGATAGCGGCACCTCCACCTTC.

The chain employs TRBV18 and TRBJ1-1; the D is unclear. V was cut by 3 bases and J by 7 bases, with 9 bases left in between. CDR1 is KGHSH and CDR2 is LQKENI in the germline V gene. CDR3 length: 12 residues. The CDR3 loop is CASSPSNGEAFF. The CDR3 nucleotides read TGTGCCAGCTCACCTTCAAACGGTGAAGCTTTCTTT.

The DNA of the CDR3 is TGTGCCACCAGGAATCCAGACAGGCCCGGACTAGCGGTTTGTTACAATGAGCAGTTCTTC. This gives the protein CATRNPDRPGLAVCYNEQFF. The V and J genes are TRBV24-1 and TRBJ2-1; 10 bases agree with TRBD2. Germline values: CDR1 KGHDR, CDR2 SFDVKD. This CDR3 is 20 amino acids long. V dropped 7 bases and J dropped 4; count of bases not matched to a gene: 21.

V is TRBV4-1 and J is TRBJ2-7; D is unclear. The CDR3 runs to 13 residues. Germline lookup yields CDR1 MGHRA and CDR2 YSYEKL. V lost 4 bases to trimming and J lost 0 bases, with 7 bases between them. CDR3: CASSPELSYEQYF. The CDR3 DNA reads as TGCGCCAGCAGCCCTGAGCTCTCCTACGAGCAGTACTTC.

The chain uses TRBV3-1 (or the pseudogene TRBV3-2) and TRBJ1-2; D ambiguous. Germline CDR1 and CDR2: LGHDT and YNNKEL (reference sequence). With 6 bases removed from V and 1 base from J, the gap between germline ends came to 15 bases. This CDR3 is built from 15 residues. The CDR3 sequence is CASSHEGLHNYGYTF. The CDR3, as DNA: TGTGCCAGCAGTCACGAGGGCCTACATAACTATGGCTACACCTTC.

The table lists this clone with a few counts. CDR3 region: CASSQDPRGGQFF. The CDR3 nucleotides read TGTGCCAGCAGCCAAGATCCCCGGGGGGGGCAGTTCTTC. V and J are TRBV3-1 (or the pseudogene TRBV3-2) and TRBJ2-1, with 8 bases fitting TRBD2. Germline CDR1 is LGHDT and CDR2 is YNNKEL (reference sequence). The CDR3 covers 13 residues. Germline trimming cut 0 bases from V and 12 bases from J; bases unmatched to any gene: 4.

V and J are TRBV7-8 and TRBJ2-1; weak D call: TRBD2 (5 bases). The germline V gene has CDR1 SGHVS and CDR2 FQNEAQ. The CDR3 is 15 residues long. Deletions cut 2 bases from V and 0 bases from J, with 8 bases between. CDR3 in amino acids: CASSLSGYSYNEQFF. CDR3 in DNA: TGTGCCAGCAGCTTAAGCGGATACTCCTACAATGAGCAGTTCTTC.

The chain links TRBV5-1 to TRBJ2-2; 7 bases line up with TRBD1. V gave up 4 bases and J gave up 4 bases; unmatched junction bases: 7. Germline loops: CDR1 SGHRS, CDR2 YFSETQ. The CDR3 runs to 15 residues. CDR3: CASSPGQFFTGELFF. The DNA of the CDR3 is TGCGCCAGCAGCCCGGGACAGTTTTTCACCGGGGAGCTGTTTTTT.

The chain links TRBV9 to TRBJ1-2; TRBD1 matches 9 bases. Trimming at V came to 4 bases and at J to 6 bases, leaving 13 bases not matched to a gene. The germline CDR1 and CDR2 sequences are SGDLS and YYNGEE. The CDR3 runs 16 residues. The CDR3 bases are TGTGCCAGCAGCTCGGGACAGGGAATCGGGAAAAATGGCTACACCTTC. The encoded protein is CASSSGQGIGKNGYTF.

Turning to this clone: Mismatch with germline at one junction end may stem from a read error. The gene calls are TRBV5-1 and TRBJ2-2; D remains ambiguous. The germline V gene encodes CDR1 SGHRS and CDR2 YFSETQ. The CDR3 loop spans 15 amino acids. The CDR3 DNA reads TGCGCCAGCAGATTGGTCGTCGGGAACACCGGGGAGCTGTTTTTT. It yields the protein CASRLVVGNTGELFF.

This clone has more than one count but fewer than ten. J is TRBJ2-7 and V is TRBV3-1 (or the pseudogene TRBV3-2); tentatively, D is TRBD1 (6 bases). Trimming took off 0 bases at V and 2 bases at J, with 11 bases between the two ends. The germline CDR1 and CDR2 sequences are LGHDT and YNNKEL (reference sequence). This CDR3 has 15 amino acids. The CDR3 reads CASSQDRGGPYEQYF. In DNA form, the CDR3 reads TGTGCCAGCAGCCAAGATCGAGGGGGACCCTACGAGCAGTACTTC.